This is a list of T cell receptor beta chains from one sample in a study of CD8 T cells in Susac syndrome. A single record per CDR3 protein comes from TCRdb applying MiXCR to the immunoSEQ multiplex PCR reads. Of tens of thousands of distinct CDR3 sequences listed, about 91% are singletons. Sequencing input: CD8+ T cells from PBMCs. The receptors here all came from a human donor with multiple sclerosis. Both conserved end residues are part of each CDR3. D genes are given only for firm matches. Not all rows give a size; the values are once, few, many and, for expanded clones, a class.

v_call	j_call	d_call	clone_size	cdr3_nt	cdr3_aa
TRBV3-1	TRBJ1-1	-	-	TGTGCCAGCAGCCAAGGGGAAGACACTGAAGCTTTCTTT	CASSQGEDTEAFF
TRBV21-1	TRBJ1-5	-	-	TGTGCCAGCAGCAAAGTTGAAGGGGGAACACCCCAGCATTTT	CASSKVEGGTPQHF
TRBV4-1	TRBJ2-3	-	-	TGCGCCAGCAGCCAAGATGGTCCAGATACGCAGTATTTT	CASSQDGPDTQYF
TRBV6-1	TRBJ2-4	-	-	TGTGCCAGCAGTGAAAGTCCGCAGGCAGAATCAAACATTCAGTACTTC	CASSESPQAESNIQYF
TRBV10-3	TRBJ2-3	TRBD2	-	TGTGCCATCAGTGACCAAGCCCTAGCGGGAGTACGGGTGGCTACGCAGTATTTT	CAISDQALAGVRVATQYF
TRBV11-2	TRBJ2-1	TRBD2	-	TGTGCCAGCAGCTTAAATGGACTAGCGGGAAACTACAATGAGCAGTTCTTC	CASSLNGLAGNYNEQFF
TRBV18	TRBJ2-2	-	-	TGTGCCAGCTCAATAACAGGCTACACCGGGGAGCTGTTTTTT	CASSITGYTGELFF
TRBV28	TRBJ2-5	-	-	TGTGCCAGCAGTTGGAGTGGCTGGGAGACCCAGTACTTC	CASSWSGWETQYF
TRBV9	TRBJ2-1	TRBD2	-	TGTGCCAGCAGCGAACGGCTAGCGGGCTTGAATGAGCAGTTCTTC	CASSERLAGLNEQFF
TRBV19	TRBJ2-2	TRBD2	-	TGTGCCAGTATCAGTACGAGGCGGGAGTTCCCCGAGAGCACCGGGGAGCTGTTTTTT	CASISTRREFPESTGELFF
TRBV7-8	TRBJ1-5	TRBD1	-	TGTGCCAGCAGCTCACGACAGGGGTGGCAGCCCCAGCATTTT	CASSSRQGWQPQHF
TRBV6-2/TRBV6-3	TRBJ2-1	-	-	TGTGCCAGCACCTCCCTGAGTATTTCCTACAATGAGCAGTTCTTC	CASTSLSISYNEQFF
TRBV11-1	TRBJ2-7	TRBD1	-	TGTGCCAGCAGCTCCCTCGAAGAGACAGGGGCCGAGCAGTACTTC	CASSSLEETGAEQYF
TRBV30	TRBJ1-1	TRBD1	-	TGTGCCTGGGGTGACGAGGGGGCGGGAGCTTTCTTT	CAWGDEGAGAFF
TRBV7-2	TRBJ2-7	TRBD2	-	TGTGCCAGCAGCGATCGACTAGCGGGGATTGGGTCCTACGAGCAGTACTTC	CASSDRLAGIGSYEQYF
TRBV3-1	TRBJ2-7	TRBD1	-	TGTGCCAGCAGCCAAGTTAGGACAGGGGTGTTCGAGCAGTACTTC	CASSQVRTGVFEQYF
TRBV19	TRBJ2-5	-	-	TGTGCCAGCAGAGGTAGCCTGGAAGAGACCCAGTACTTC	CASRGSLEETQYF
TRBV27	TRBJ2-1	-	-	TGTGCCAGCAGTAGCGGCGCCTACAATGAGCAGTTCTTC	CASSSGAYNEQFF
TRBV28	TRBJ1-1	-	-	TGTGCCAGCAGTCTACAAGGTACTGAAGCTTTCTTT	CASSLQGTEAFF
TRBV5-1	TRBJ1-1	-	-	TGCGCCAGCAGCCGGGGGCTTTCGGGCACTGAAGCTTTCTTT	CASSRGLSGTEAFF
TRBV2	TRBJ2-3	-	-	TGTGCCAGCAGGTTCGAAGGGGGATCGTCAGATACGCAGTATTTT	CASRFEGGSSDTQYF
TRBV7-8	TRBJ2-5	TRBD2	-	TGTGCCAGCAGCTCGAGGGAGCGGGGCCTGGGGGAGACCCAGTACTTC	CASSSRERGLGETQYF
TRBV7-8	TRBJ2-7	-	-	TGTGCCAGCAGCCCCGGGCTAACCCTAGGCTCCTACGAGCAGTACTTC	CASSPGLTLGSYEQYF
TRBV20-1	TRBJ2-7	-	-	TGCAGTGCTAGAGGTCATTTCCTCACCTACGAGCAGTACTTC	CSARGHFLTYEQYF
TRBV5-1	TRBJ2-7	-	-	TGCGCCAGCAGTCCGGGACGCGGCTCCTACGAGCAGTACTTC	CASSPGRGSYEQYF
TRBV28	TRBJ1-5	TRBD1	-	TGTGCCAGCAGTTTCGACAGGGAGGTCGGTCAGCCCCAGCATTTT	CASSFDREVGQPQHF
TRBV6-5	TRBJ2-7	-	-	TGTGCCAGCAGTCCGACGGGCCCAAACGAGCAGTACTTC	CASSPTGPNEQYF
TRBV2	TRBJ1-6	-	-	TGTGCCAGCAGCCTAGGACGGCCGAGCTCCTATAATTCACCCCTCCACTTT	CASSLGRPSSYNSPLHF
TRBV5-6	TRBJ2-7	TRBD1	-	TGTGCCAGCAGCGCGCAGGGGACAGCTCCTTACGAGCAGTACTTC	CASSAQGTAPYEQYF
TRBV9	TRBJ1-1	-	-	TGTGCCAGCAGCGTAGAATCGGGAGGAACGGCCCTAGAAGCTTTCTTT	CASSVESGGTALEAFF
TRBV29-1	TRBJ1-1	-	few	TGCAGCGTTGAACAGGGTTTTGGCGCTTTTTTT	CSVEQGFGAFF
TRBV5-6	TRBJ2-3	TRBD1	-	TGTGCCAGCAGCTTGGGACAGGGGAGGATCTATACGCAGTATTTT	CASSLGQGRIYTQYF